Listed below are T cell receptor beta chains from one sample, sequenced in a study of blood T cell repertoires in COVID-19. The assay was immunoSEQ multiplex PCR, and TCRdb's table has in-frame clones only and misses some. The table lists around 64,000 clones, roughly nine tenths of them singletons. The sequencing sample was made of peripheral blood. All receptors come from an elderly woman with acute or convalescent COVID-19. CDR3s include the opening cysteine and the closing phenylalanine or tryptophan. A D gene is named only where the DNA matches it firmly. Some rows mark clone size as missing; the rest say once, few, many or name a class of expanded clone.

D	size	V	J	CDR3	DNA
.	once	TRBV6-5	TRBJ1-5	CASSSTGVGNQPQHF	TGTGCCAGCAGTTCGACAGGTGTTGGTAATCAGCCCCAGCATTTT
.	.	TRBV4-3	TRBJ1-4	CASSQWGTRGNEKLFF	TGCGCCAGCAGCCAATGGGGAACCCGCGGGAATGAAAAACTGTTTTTT
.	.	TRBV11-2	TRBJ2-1	CATAGEGEPTEQFF	TGTGCCACCGCGGGTGAGGGAGAACCCACTGAGCAGTTCTTC
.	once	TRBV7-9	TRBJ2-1	CASSLQGNEQFF	TGTGCCAGCAGCTTACAGGGGAATGAGCAGTTCTTC
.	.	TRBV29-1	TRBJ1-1	CSVGGTVPNSEAFF	TGCAGCGTGGGGGGGACGGTACCGAACAGTGAAGCTTTCTTT
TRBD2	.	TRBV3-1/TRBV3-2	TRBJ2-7	CASSHSTMQRGNEQYF	TGTGCCAGCAGCCACTCGACGATGCAGCGGGGGAACGAGCAGTACTTC
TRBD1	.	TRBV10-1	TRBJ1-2	CASRRTGLAYGYTF	TGCGCCAGCAGGAGGACAGGCTTAGCCTATGGCTACACCTTC
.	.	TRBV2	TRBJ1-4	CASSEGGVPNEKLFF	TGTGCCAGCAGTGAAGGGGGAGTACCTAATGAAAAACTGTTTTTT
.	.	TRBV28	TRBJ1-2	CASSPNRLYGYTF	TGTGCCAGCAGTCCTAATCGTCTTTATGGCTACACCTTC
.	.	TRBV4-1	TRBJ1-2	CASSQVGQRGYTF	TGCGCCAGCAGCCAAGTCGGCCAGAGGGGCTACACCTTC
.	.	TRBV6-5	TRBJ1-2	CASGRGGYGYTF	TGTGCCAGCGGGAGGGGCGGCTATGGCTACACCTTC
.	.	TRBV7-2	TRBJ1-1	CASSLRETLEAFF	TGTGCCAGCAGCTTAAGGGAGACATTGGAAGCTTTCTTT
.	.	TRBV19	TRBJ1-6	CARDSGLANSPLHF	TGTGCCAGGGACAGTGGATTAGCTAATTCACCCCTCCACTTT
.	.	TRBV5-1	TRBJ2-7	CASSEDLYEQYF	TGCGCCAGCAGCGAGGACTTGTACGAGCAGTACTTC
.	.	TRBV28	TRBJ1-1	CASSLDSPRIEAFF	TGTGCCAGCAGCCTGGACTCCCCAAGGATTGAAGCTTTCTTT
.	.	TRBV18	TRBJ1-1	CASSPAVEREAFF	TGTGCCAGCTCACCCGCGGTTGAACGTGAAGCTTTCTTT
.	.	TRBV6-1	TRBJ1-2	CASSDWGDYGYTF	TGTGCCAGCAGTGATTGGGGGGACTATGGCTACACCTTC
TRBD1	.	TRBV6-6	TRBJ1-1	CASSLGQPNTEAFF	TGTGCCAGCAGTTTGGGACAGCCGAACACTGAAGCTTTCTTT
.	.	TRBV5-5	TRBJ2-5	CASSFGGRKETQYF	TGTGCCAGCAGCTTTGGAGGGCGGAAAGAGACCCAGTACTTC
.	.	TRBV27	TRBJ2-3	CASSPGRGVFTDTQYF	TGTGCCAGCAGTCCTGGGCGTGGCGTGTTCACAGATACGCAGTATTTT
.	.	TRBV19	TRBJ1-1	CASRTTGHMNTEAFF	TGTGCCAGTAGAACCACGGGACACATGAACACTGAAGCTTTCTTT
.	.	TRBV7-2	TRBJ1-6	CASSLAPPLTYNSPLHF	TGTGCCAGCAGCTTAGCCCCCCCCCTGACTTATAATTCACCCCTCCACTTT
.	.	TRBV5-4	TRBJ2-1	CASSSPGIFHNEQFF	TGTGCCAGCAGCTCGCCAGGGATCTTCCACAATGAGCAGTTCTTC
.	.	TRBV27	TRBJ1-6	CASSLSGHYNSPLHF	TGTGCCAGCAGTTTATCGGGGCACTATAATTCACCCCTCCACTTT
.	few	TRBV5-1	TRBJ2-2	CASSLLQGTGELFF	TGCGCCAGCAGCCTTTTACAGGGCACCGGGGAGCTGTTTTTT
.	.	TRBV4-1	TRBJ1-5	CASSPTGTRNQPQHF	TGCGCCAGCAGCCCTACAGGGACAAGGAATCAGCCCCAGCATTTT
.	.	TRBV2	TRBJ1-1	CASSVSGRGCLF	TGTGCCAGCAGTGTTTCCGGCAGGGGATGTTTATTT
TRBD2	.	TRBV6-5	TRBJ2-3	CASSWRGRGEDTQYF	TGTGCCAGCAGTTGGCGGGGGCGGGGGGAAGATACGCAGTATTTT
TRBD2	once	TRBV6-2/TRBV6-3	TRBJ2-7	CASSYPTSGRTTYEQYF	TGTGCCAGCAGTTATCCGACTAGCGGGAGAACTACCTACGAGCAGTACTTC
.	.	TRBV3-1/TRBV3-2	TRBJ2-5	CASSPGPGQETQYF	TGTGCCAGCAGCCCTGGACCGGGACAAGAGACCCAGTACTTC
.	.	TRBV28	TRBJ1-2	CASSLGGLFGYTF	TGTGCCAGCAGTTTAGGGGGGTTATTTGGCTACACCTTC
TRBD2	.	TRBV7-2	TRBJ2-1	CASRRGLAVDEQFF	TGTGCCAGCAGGAGGGGACTAGCGGTCGATGAGCAGTTCTTC
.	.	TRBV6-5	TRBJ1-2	CASSSGAPAYYGYTF	TGTGCCAGCAGTTCAGGGGCCCCAGCCTACTATGGCTACACCTTC
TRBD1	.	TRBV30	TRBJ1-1	CAWTPTGRNTEAFF	TGTGCCTGGACCCCGACAGGGCGTAACACTGAAGCTTTCTTT
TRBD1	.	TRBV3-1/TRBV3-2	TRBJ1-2	CASSRGQGYGYTF	TGTGCCAGCAGCCGCGGACAGGGATATGGCTACACCTTC
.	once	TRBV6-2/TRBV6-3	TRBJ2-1	CASSPDRISGDEQFF	TGTGCCAGCAGTCCAGACAGGATCTCCGGGGATGAGCAGTTCTTC
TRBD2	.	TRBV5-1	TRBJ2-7	CASSLGEGWHEQYF	TGCGCCAGCAGCTTGGGGGAGGGATGGCACGAGCAGTACTTC
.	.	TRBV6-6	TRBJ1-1	CASSFTGEAFF	TGTGCCAGCAGTTTCACAGGGGAAGCTTTCTTT
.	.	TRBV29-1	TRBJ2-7	CSVETRGMYEQYF	TGCAGCGTTGAGACACGGGGGATGTACGAGCAGTACTTC
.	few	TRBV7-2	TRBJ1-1	CASSLVLGGNTEAFF	TGTGCCAGCAGCTTAGTCCTCGGGGGGAACACTGAAGCTTTCTTT
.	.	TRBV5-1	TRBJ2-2	CASSLEGSPTGELFF	TGCGCCAGCAGCTTGGAGGGGTCACCCACCGGGGAGCTGTTTTTT
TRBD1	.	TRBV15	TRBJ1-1	CATSRNPGQKNTEAFF	TGTGCCACCAGCAGGAACCCGGGACAGAAGAACACTGAAGCTTTCTTT
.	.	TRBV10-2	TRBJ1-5	CASSEAPSGYNQPQHF	TGCGCCAGCAGTGAGGCGCCTTCAGGGTACAATCAGCCCCAGCATTTT
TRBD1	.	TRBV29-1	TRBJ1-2	CSFTNSYRGGYTF	TGCAGTTTCACCAATTCTTACAGGGGTGGCTACACCTTC
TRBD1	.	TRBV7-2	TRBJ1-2	CASSLAGGQRGYTF	TGTGCCAGCAGCTTAGCGGGGGGACAGAGGGGCTACACCTTC
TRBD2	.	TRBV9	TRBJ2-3	CASSVGGSPKDTQYF	TGTGCCAGCAGCGTAGGCGGGAGCCCCAAAGATACGCAGTATTTT
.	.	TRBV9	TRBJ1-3	CASSPQRTAGNTIYF	TGTGCCAGCAGCCCCCAGCGGACAGCTGGAAACACCATATATTTT
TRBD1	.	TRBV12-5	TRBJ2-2	CASGFGQGAGTGELFF	TGTGCTAGTGGTTTCGGACAGGGGGCTGGCACCGGGGAGCTGTTTTTT